This T cell receptor beta chain is from a study of blood T cell repertoires in COVID-19. Generated by immunoSEQ multiplex PCR, the TCRdb table keeps only in-frame clones and is missing some. Among 150,000 to 200,000 clones listed, over 80% were seen once. Germline V gene lookup returns CDR1 KGHSH and CDR2 LQKENI. This CDR3 has 15 residues. Trimming removed 4 bases from V and 5 bases from J; junction bases left unmatched: 7. Sequencing was carried out using PBMCs or T cells enriched from blood (not recorded which). The sequence came from a man between 65 and 85 years old who had been exposed to COVID-19. This chain joins TRBV18 and TRBJ2-5; 10 bases are a match to TRBD2. The CDR3 region is CASSLQGLATETQYF. CDR3 bases: TGTGCCAGCTCACTGCAGGGACTAGCGACTGAGACCCAGTACTTC.